The T cell receptor beta chain under discussion was sequenced for a study of blood T cell repertoires in COVID-19 (TCRdb year 2020). Regarding the complete study: Samples from collaborators originated in the United States, Italy and Spain and spanned both the acute and convalescent phases of COVID-19. The repertoires were released in a freely available public database intended as a resource for research on the immune response to SARS-CoV-2. The dataset comprised deeply sampled blood TCRbeta repertoires from subjects exposed to, actively infected with, or recovered from COVID-19. Samples were obtained from the ongoing ImmuneRACE study (first 160 participants) and from over 1,000 subjects provided by 6 global collaborators. Nearly every sample came with metadata listing a de-identified subject ID, COVID-19 status, age in years and sex. The material from the prospective study consisted of cDNA or gDNA derived from T cells, B-cell-depleted T cells, or PBMCs. Where available, HLA class I and class II types were obtained from metadata supplied by the sample provider rather than from assay-based typing. Summary of the overall study and its limitations: How much clinical and demographic metadata was included differed by source and by participant, and the metadata was provided uncurated.

Collaborating institutions collected whole blood in K2EDTA tubes following their own protocols. For TCRbeta analysis, collaborators shipped samples as frozen whole blood, isolated PBMCs, or DNA extracted from either of those sample types. From a lookup of the germline V gene, CDR1 and CDR2 are KGHSY and FQNENV. After removal of 4 bases from V and 3 bases from J, the junction retains 9 bases not matched to a gene. The CDR3 sequence holds 16 residues, the cysteine and phenylalanine included. This entry keeps only the CDR3 DNA: 48 bases, framed from base 1. The immunoSEQ Assay, a bias-controlled multiplex PCR, was used to amplify TCRbeta CDR3 regions from genomic DNA. From the authors' description of their analysis: Nucleated cell counts per sample were estimated from amplification of reference gene primers within the assay. Sequence reads were collapsed and filtered to measure the absolute abundance of every unique TCRbeta CDR3 rearrangement. Productive Simpson clonality was computed per sample as the square root of Simpson's diversity index over productive rearrangements. In its TCRdb copy, this immuneACCESS table keeps in-frame sequences only and misses some clones. Where compared with another copy, unresolved V genes explain less than half of these, and the others have no known cause. V, J and clone size derive from that table, while D and trimming were established from the DNA sequence. The sample profile shows around 270,000 clones; around 84% of them were found once. The top ten hold 4% to 4.5% of the sample.

With respect to this clone: Its cognate antigen has yet to be identified. No per-base quality is available; no much larger clone lies one base away.

The chain is assembled from TRBV16 and TRBJ1-5, and TRBD1 aligns with 7 junction nucleotides. The sequenced sample consisted of peripheral blood. The source is a man aged 60 to 75 with acute or convalescent COVID-19. CDR3 region: CASSLYGQVLNQPQHF. The nucleotides are TGTGCCAGCAGCCTTTATGGACAGGTCCTCAATCAGCCCCAGCATTTT. With the portions outside the CDR3 filled from the reference TRBV16 and TRBJ1-5 genes, the complete variable region becomes GEEVAQTPKHLVRGEGQKAKLYCAPIKGHSYVFWYQQVLKNEFKFLISFQNENVFDETGMPKERFSAKCLPNSPCSLEIQATKLEDSAVYFCASSLYGQVLNQPQHFGDGTRLSIL.